These 32 T cell receptor beta chains share one sample of origin, sequenced in a study of identifying expanded T cells in peripheral blood. TCRdb's copy holds only in-frame clones and misses some; the assay was immunoSEQ multiplex PCR. The sample holds just over 90,000 clones, 88% seen once. Material: blood. Source of these receptors: a person between 18 and 70 years old in good health.

The rearrangement links TRBV5-1 to TRBJ2-3; 13 bases line up with TRBD2. The germline gives CDR1 SGHRS, CDR2 YFSETQ. V lost 1 base and J lost 4; bases outside the gene matches: 3. The CDR3 sequence is 16 residues long. The DNA for the CDR3 is TGCGCCAGCAGCTTGCGAGGGACTAGCGGGGCAGATACGCAGTATTTT. As protein: CASSLRGTSGADTQYF.

The gene calls are TRBV7-7 and TRBJ1-5; D is undetermined. The V end was cut by 1 base, the J end by 6 bases, with 13 bases between. The length of the CDR3 is 15 residues. CDR1 and CDR2 from the germline V gene are SSHAT and FNYEAQ (reference sequence). The CDR3 here is CASSLVVEGGQPQHF. The CDR3 bases are TGTGCCAGCAGCTTAGTGGTGGAGGGCGGTCAGCCCCAGCATTTT.

This clone was recorded once. The CDR3 DNA reads as TGTGCCAGCAGTGCAAGGGGTAGTGGTAACTATGGCTACACCTTC. It is translated as CASSARGSGNYGYTF. The chain uses TRBV2 and TRBJ1-2; perhaps TRBD1 as D (5 bases). Trimming left V 4 bases short and J 1 base short, with 13 bases between. CDR3 length equals 15 residues. Germline-derived CDR1 and CDR2 are SNHLY and FYNNEI.

The chain recombines TRBV19 with TRBJ2-7; a possible D gene is TRBD1 (6 bases). The CDR3 spans 15 residues. CDR1 LNHDA and CDR2 SQIVND come from the germline V gene (reference sequence). With 6 bases removed from V and 1 base from J, the gap between germline ends came to 16 bases. This chain's CDR3 is CASREWTDTSYEQYF. The CDR3 nucleotides read TGTGCCAGTAGGGAATGGACAGATACTTCCTACGAGCAGTACTTC.

This clone is a singleton in its sample. The chain combines TRBV18 with TRBJ1-5; the D gene is possibly TRBD1 (6 bases). Trimming stripped 4 bases from V and 3 bases from J, with 16 bases between. The germline V gene encodes CDR1 KGHSH and CDR2 LQKENI. The CDR3 runs to 16 residues. CDR3 coding DNA: TGTGCCAGCTCACTAGTGGACAGCGAACCCAATCAGCCCCAGCATTTT. Translated: CASSLVDSEPNQPQHF. Full variable domain (rest looked up from reference TRBV18 and TRBJ1-5): NAGVMQNPRHLVRRRGQEARLRCSPMKGHSHVYWYRQLPEEGLKFMVYLQKENIIDESGMPKERFSAEFPKEGPSILRIQQVVRGDSAAYFCASSLVDSEPNQPQHFGDGTRLSIL.

The chain couples TRBV28 to TRBJ1-5; 10 bases are a match to TRBD1. From germline, CDR1 is MDHEN and CDR2 SYDVKM. J lost 4 bases, V lost 8 bases, and 5 bases had no gene match. This CDR3 is built from 14 residues. The DNA for the CDR3 is TGTGCCAGCCAGACAGGGGGCACAAATCAGCCCCAGCATTTT. Protein product: CASQTGGTNQPQHF.

The chain has TRBV2 and TRBJ2-2; TRBD1 agrees at 7 bases. J was trimmed by 0 bases and V by 8 bases; bases with no gene match: 3. Germline CDR1 is SNHLY and CDR2 is FYNNEI. This CDR3 has 14 residues. The CDR3 is CASVQGPNTGELFF. The CDR3 DNA reads as TGTGCCAGCGTACAGGGGCCGAACACCGGGGAGCTGTTTTTT.

This rearrangement joins TRBV5-1 to TRBJ2-5; 10 bases align to TRBD2. Germline V gene data show CDR1 as SGHRS and CDR2 as YFSETQ. The CDR3 loop spans 16 amino acids. V was pared by 1 base and J by 5 bases, with 8 bases of the junction left unmatched. CDR3 protein: CASSLFLAGVEETQYF. The CDR3 coding sequence is TGCGCCAGCAGCTTGTTCCTAGCGGGGGTAGAGGAGACCCAGTACTTC.

The V call is TRBV5-4, the J call TRBJ2-2; no definite D call. The CDR3 is made up of 15 amino acids. Germline V gene sequence: CDR1 SGHNT, CDR2 YYREEE (reference sequence). V was shortened by 4 bases and J by 0 bases, with 10 bases between the two germline ends. The DNA for the CDR3 is TGTGCCAGCAGCCTGCCGCAGACGAACACCGGGGAGCTGTTTTTT. Translation: CASSLPQTNTGELFF.

V usage is TRBV6-4 and J usage is TRBJ2-3; 8 bases map to TRBD1. Germline V lookup: CDR1 MRHNA, CDR2 SNTAGT. The CDR3 runs 14 residues. V lost 5 bases, J lost 3 bases, and 4 bases stayed unmatched. CDR3 coding DNA: TGTGCCAGCAGTTTACAGGGGGGTACAGATACGCAGTATTTT. The encoded protein is CASSLQGGTDTQYF.

The J gene is TRBJ1-4, the V gene TRBV15; D call uncertain. The CDR3 sequence is 16 residues long. V was trimmed by 0 bases and J by 0 bases, leaving 8 bases between them. Germline V CDR1 and CDR2: LNHNV, YYDKDF (reference sequence). The CDR3 reads CATSRDQTATNEKLFF. The CDR3 coding sequence is TGTGCCACCAGCAGAGATCAGACTGCAACTAATGAAAAACTGTTTTTT. The whole variable domain, filled in from reference TRBV15 and TRBJ1-4, reads DAMVIQNPRYQVTQFGKPVTLSCSQTLNHNVMYWYQQKSSQAPKLLFHYYDKDFNNEADTPDNFQSRRPNTSFCFLDIRSPGLGDTAMYLCATSRDQTATNEKLFFGSGTQLSVL.

V and J are TRBV7-9 and TRBJ2-1; D not certain. The CDR3 runs 15 residues. Germline V lookup: CDR1 SEHNR, CDR2 FQNEAQ (reference sequence). Deletions cut 3 bases from V and 5 bases from J, with 14 bases between. CDR3 bases: TGTGCCAGCAGCTTTAGGTCATATACTCACAATGAGCAGTTCTTC. As protein: CASSFRSYTHNEQFF. The variable domain in full, completed from reference TRBV7-9 and TRBJ2-1, reads DTGVSQNPRHKITKRGQNVTFRCDPISEHNRLYWYRQTLGQGPEFLTYFQNEAQLEKSRLLSDRFSAERPKGSFSTLEIQRTEQGDSAMYLCASSFRSYTHNEQFFGPGTRLTVL.

The chain recombines TRBV2 with TRBJ1-6; D not certain. The V and J ends lost 4 bases and 6 bases respectively, with 13 bases between them. CDR1 SNHLY and CDR2 FYNNEI come from the germline V gene. The CDR3 is 15 amino acids. The CDR3 coding sequence is TGTGCCAGCAGTGTCGGTCTGCCGATTAATTCACCCCTCCACTTT. It specifies CASSVGLPINSPLHF. Together with reference TRBV2 and TRBJ1-6, the CDR3 gives the full variable domain: EPEVTQTPSHQVTQMGQEVILRCVPISNHLYFYWYRQILGQKVEFLVSFYNNEISEKSEIFDDQFSVERPDGSNFTLKIRSTKLEDSAMYFCASSVGLPINSPLHFGNGTRLTVT.

The chain recombines TRBV4-1 with TRBJ1-5, with a tentative D call TRBD1 (5 bases). Germline V lookup: CDR1 MGHRA, CDR2 YSYEKL. The CDR3 runs 16 residues. V lost 0 bases and J lost 6, with 15 bases in between. The CDR3 sequence: CASSQEGAAIPQPQHF. CDR3 nucleotides: TGCGCCAGCAGCCAAGAAGGGGCAGCAATCCCTCAGCCCCAGCATTTT.

V is TRBV29-1 and J is TRBJ2-2; 8 positions match TRBD2. CDR1 SQVTM and CDR2 ANQGSEA come from the germline V gene. The CDR3 spans 13 residues. After removal of 7 bases from V and 5 bases from J, the junction contained 6 bases not matched to a gene. DNA of the CDR3: TGCAGCGCCGGAGCGGGAGATACCGGGGAGCTGTTTTTT. This codes for CSAGAGDTGELFF.

The chain recombines TRBV29-1 with TRBJ1-1; 8 nucleotides align to TRBD1. V was pared by 3 bases and J by 4 bases, with 10 bases of the junction left unmatched. CDR3 size: 15 residues. Germline V CDR1 and CDR2: SQVTM, ANQGSEA. In DNA, the CDR3 is TGCAGCGTTGATGGCAGGGGGCGCGAGGGCACTGAAGCTTTCTTT. Encoded protein: CSVDGRGREGTEAFF. Complete variable domain (other parts from reference TRBV29-1 and TRBJ1-1): SAVISQKPSRDICQRGTSLTIQCQVDSQVTMMFWYRQQPGQSLTLIATANQGSEATYESGFVIDKFPISRPNLTFSTLTVSNMSPEDSSIYLCSVDGRGREGTEAFFGQGTRLTVV.

V gene TRBV4-2 combines with J gene TRBJ1-2; 11 bases are a match to TRBD1. Germline lookup yields CDR1 LGHNA and CDR2 YNFKEQ. The CDR3 extends over 16 amino acids. V lost 3 bases, J lost 4 bases, and 7 bases stayed unmatched. The CDR3 DNA reads TGTGCCAGCAGCCAGGGGACAGGGGGATTGGGCTATGGCTACACCTTC. Its protein product is CASSQGTGGLGYGYTF.

The rearrangement joins TRBV28 to TRBJ2-7; perhaps TRBD2 as D (6 bases). The CDR3 has 14 residues. Trimming took off 3 bases at V and 2 bases at J, with 11 bases between the two ends. Germline values: CDR1 MDHEN, CDR2 SYDVKM. The CDR3 DNA follows: TGTGCCAGCAGTTTTAAGGGGAGGACCTACGAGCAGTACTTC. Protein product: CASSFKGRTYEQYF.

V gene TRBV29-1 combines with J gene TRBJ1-1; D uncertain. The CDR3 extends over 14 amino acids. Germline loops: CDR1 SQVTM, CDR2 ANQGSEA. V lost 0 bases and J 1 base, leaving 9 bases between the germline ends. CDR3 sequence reads: CSVEEGGRNTEAFF. In nucleotides, the CDR3 is TGCAGCGTTGAAGAAGGAGGTAGGAACACTGAAGCTTTCTTT. Filled out from reference TRBV29-1 and TRBJ1-1, the complete variable domain reads SAVISQKPSRDICQRGTSLTIQCQVDSQVTMMFWYRQQPGQSLTLIATANQGSEATYESGFVIDKFPISRPNLTFSTLTVSNMSPEDSSIYLCSVEEGGRNTEAFFGQGTRLTVV.

In nucleotides, the CDR3 is TGTGCCAGCAGCTCAGGACTAGCGGGTCTAAGAGATGAGCAGTTCTTC. It encodes CASSSGLAGLRDEQFF. The J gene is TRBJ2-1, the V gene TRBV7-9, with 11 positions matching TRBD2. Germline trimming cut 4 bases from V and 8 bases from J; bases unmatched to any gene: 10. This CDR3 region has 16 residues. Germline CDR1 and CDR2: SEHNR and FQNEAQ (reference sequence).

This clone has just one count. The chain has TRBV5-1 and TRBJ1-1; TRBD1 agrees at 8 bases. In germline, CDR1 is SGHRS, CDR2 YFSETQ. V shed 0 bases and J 3 bases; nucleotides not matched to a gene: 4. The CDR3 spans 15 residues. CDR3 DNA: TGCGCCAGCAGCTTGGATGGCAGGGGGCACACTGAAGCTTTCTTT. Amino acid sequence: CASSLDGRGHTEAFF.

In its sample, this clone was seen once. The chain recombines TRBV5-6 with TRBJ1-2; no clear D gene. V was cut by 0 bases and J by 0 bases, with 15 bases left in between. This CDR3 comprises 17 residues. Germline V CDR1 and CDR2: SGHDT, YYEEEE. In DNA, the CDR3 is TGTGCCAGCAGCTTGGAAATCGTCGGCCAAACTAACTATGGCTACACCTTC. It encodes CASSLEIVGQTNYGYTF.

This chain joins TRBV28 and TRBJ2-7; D is undetermined. Trimming took off 7 bases at V and 0 bases at J, with 10 bases between the two ends. Germline CDR1 reads MDHEN; CDR2 reads SYDVKM. The CDR3 runs to 13 residues. The CDR3 DNA is TGTGCCAGCAAGGCGTCGAGCTCCTACGAGCAGTACTTC. It encodes CASKASSSYEQYF. The full variable domain, rest sourced from reference TRBV28 and TRBJ2-7, is DVKVTQSSRYLVKRTGEKVFLECVQDMDHENMFWYRQDPGLGLRLIYFSYDVKMKEKGDIPEGYSVSREKKERFSLILESASTNQTSMYLCASKASSSYEQYFGPGTRLTVT.

V and J are TRBV28 and TRBJ1-4; D gene uncertain. Per the germline V gene, CDR1 is MDHEN and CDR2 is SYDVKM. This CDR3 has 15 amino acids. V lost 6 bases, J lost 4 bases, and 15 bases lay in between. The CDR3 loop reads CASSRTGRGNEKLFF. CDR3 coding DNA: TGTGCCAGCAGCCGAACCGGACGGGGTAATGAAAAACTGTTTTTT.

V usage is TRBV11-2 and J usage is TRBJ1-2, with unresolved D. This CDR3 region has 13 residues. Trimming pared 5 bases from V and 2 bases from J, leaving 9 bases between. Per the germline V gene, CDR1 is SGHAT and CDR2 is FQNNGV. This CDR3 is CASSPSVNYGYTF. Written as DNA, the CDR3 is TGTGCCAGCAGCCCAAGCGTAAACTATGGCTACACCTTC.

CDR3 sequence (DNA): TGTGCCAGCAGCTCCGGACCCTCCTACGAGCAGTACTTC. It encodes CASSSGPSYEQYF. This rearrangement joins TRBV7-3 to TRBJ2-7; D gene ambiguous. The CDR3 is made up of 13 amino acids. V dropped 4 bases and J dropped 0 bases, with 7 bases sitting between them. Germline-derived CDR1 and CDR2 are SGHTA and FQGTGA.

This chain connects TRBV14 to TRBJ2-1, with D possibly being TRBD2 (6 bases). Trimming removed 4 bases at V and 8 bases at J, with 24 bases between. Germline V gives CDR1 SGHDN, CDR2 FVKESK. The CDR3 totals 17 residues. CDR3 DNA sequence: TGTGCCAGCAGCCCCCGGAGGGATAGCCCAAAGCAGGATGAGCAGTTCTTC. Protein sequence: CASSPRRDSPKQDEQFF.

The gene calls are TRBV28 and TRBJ2-5, with TRBD1 as a possible D gene (6 bases). The germline V gene has CDR1 MDHEN and CDR2 SYDVKM. Trimming shortened V by 3 bases and J by 2 bases, and 10 bases separated the two germline ends. CDR3 length equals 14 residues. DNA of the CDR3: TGTGCCAGCAGTTTTGACAGGACTCAAGAGACCCAGTACTTC. It is translated as CASSFDRTQETQYF.

This chain links TRBV6-6 with TRBJ1-3, with D maybe TRBD1 (5 bases). Germline V gene data show CDR1 as MNHNY and CDR2 as SVGAGI (reference sequence). The germline V and J ends were trimmed by 8 bases and 1 base, with 18 bases remaining between them. The CDR3 loop spans 16 amino acids. CDR3 protein: CASAKTEGSSGNTIYF. For the CDR3, the DNA is TGTGCCAGCGCCAAGACGGAGGGGAGTTCTGGAAACACCATATATTTT.

The chain recombines TRBV5-6 with TRBJ2-1, with D unresolved. Germline V CDR1 and CDR2: SGHDT, YYEEEE. Deletions cut 4 bases from V and 3 bases from J, with 5 bases between. CDR3 length: 12 amino acids. This CDR3 reads CASSLDYNEQFF. The CDR3 DNA reads TGTGCCAGCAGCCTGGACTACAATGAGCAGTTCTTC.

The chain joins TRBV4-3 to TRBJ2-6, with D maybe TRBD1 (5 bases). Trimming shortened V by 0 bases and J by 2 bases, and 8 bases separated the two germline ends. This CDR3 is 16 amino acids long. The germline V gene encodes CDR1 LGHNA and CDR2 YSLEER. Here the CDR3 DNA reads TGCGCCAGCAGCCAAGAGCAGGGCACTGGGGCCAACGTCCTGACTTTC. It is translated as CASSQEQGTGANVLTF.

In its sample, this clone was seen once. The chain links TRBV25-1 to TRBJ2-1; D unclear. This CDR3 comprises 13 residues. Trimming pared 5 bases from V and 7 bases from J, leaving 12 bases between. Looked up from germline, CDR1 is MGHDK and CDR2 is SYGVNS. The CDR3: CASSTPLSNEQFF. In DNA, the CDR3 is TGTGCCAGCAGTACCCCGTTATCGAATGAGCAGTTCTTC.